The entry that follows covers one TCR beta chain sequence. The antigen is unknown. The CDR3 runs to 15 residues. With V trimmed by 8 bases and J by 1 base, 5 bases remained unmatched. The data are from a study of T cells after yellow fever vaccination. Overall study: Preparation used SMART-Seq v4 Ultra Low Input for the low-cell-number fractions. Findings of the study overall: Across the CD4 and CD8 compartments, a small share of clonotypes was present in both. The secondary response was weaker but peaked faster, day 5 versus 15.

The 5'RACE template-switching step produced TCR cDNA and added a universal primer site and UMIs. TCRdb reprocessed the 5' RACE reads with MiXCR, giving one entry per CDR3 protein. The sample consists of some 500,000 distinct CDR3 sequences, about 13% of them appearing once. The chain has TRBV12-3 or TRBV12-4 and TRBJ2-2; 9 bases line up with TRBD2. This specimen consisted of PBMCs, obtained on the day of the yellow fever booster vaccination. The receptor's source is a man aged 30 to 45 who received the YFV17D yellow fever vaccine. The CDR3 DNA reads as TGTGCCAGCCTAGGACTAGCGAGGAACACCGGGGAGCTGTTTTTT. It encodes CASLGLARNTGELFF.